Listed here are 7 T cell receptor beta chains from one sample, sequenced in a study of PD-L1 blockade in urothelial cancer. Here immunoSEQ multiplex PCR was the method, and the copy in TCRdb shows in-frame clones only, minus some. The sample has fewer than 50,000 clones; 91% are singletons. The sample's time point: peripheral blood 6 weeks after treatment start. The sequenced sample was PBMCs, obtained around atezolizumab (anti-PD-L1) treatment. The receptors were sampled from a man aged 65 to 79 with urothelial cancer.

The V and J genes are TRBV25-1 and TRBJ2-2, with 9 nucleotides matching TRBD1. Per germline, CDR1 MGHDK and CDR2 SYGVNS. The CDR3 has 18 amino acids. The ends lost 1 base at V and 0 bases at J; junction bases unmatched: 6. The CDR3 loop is CASSEWTGDATNTGELFF. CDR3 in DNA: TGTGCCAGCAGTGAATGGACAGGGGACGCAACGAACACCGGGGAGCTGTTTTTT.

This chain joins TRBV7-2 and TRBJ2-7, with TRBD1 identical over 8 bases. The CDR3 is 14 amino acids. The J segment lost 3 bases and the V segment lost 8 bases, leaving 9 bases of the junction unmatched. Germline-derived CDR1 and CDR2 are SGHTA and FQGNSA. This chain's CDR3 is CASRIGTGYYEQYF. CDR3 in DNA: TGTGCCAGCCGGATCGGGACAGGTTACTACGAGCAGTACTTC. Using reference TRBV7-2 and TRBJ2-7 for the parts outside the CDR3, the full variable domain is GAGVSQSPSNKVTEKGKDVELRCDPISGHTALYWYRQSLGQGLEFLIYFQGNSAPDKSGLPSDRFSAERTGGSVSTLTIQRTQQEDSAVYLCASRIGTGYYEQYFGPGTRLTVT.

The CDR3: CASSNSGLTSYEQYF. Written as DNA, the CDR3 is TGTGCCAGCAGCAATAGCGGGCTCACCTCCTACGAGCAGTACTTC. V and J are TRBV7-2 and TRBJ2-7, with 7 bases fitting TRBD2. This CDR3 comprises 15 residues. J was trimmed by 0 bases and V by 5 bases; bases with no gene match: 7. Looked up from germline, CDR1 is SGHTA and CDR2 is FQGNSA. Drawing the rest from reference TRBV7-2 and TRBJ2-7, the complete variable domain is GAGVSQSPSNKVTEKGKDVELRCDPISGHTALYWYRQSLGQGLEFLIYFQGNSAPDKSGLPSDRFSAERTGGSVSTLTIQRTQQEDSAVYLCASSNSGLTSYEQYFGPGTRLTVT.

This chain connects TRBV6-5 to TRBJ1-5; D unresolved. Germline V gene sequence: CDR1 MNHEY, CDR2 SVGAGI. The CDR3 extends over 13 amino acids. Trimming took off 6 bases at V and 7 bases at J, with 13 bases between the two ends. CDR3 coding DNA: TGTGCCAGCAGAAGAGGGTTGGGGCAGCCCCAGCATTTT. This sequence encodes CASRRGLGQPQHF.

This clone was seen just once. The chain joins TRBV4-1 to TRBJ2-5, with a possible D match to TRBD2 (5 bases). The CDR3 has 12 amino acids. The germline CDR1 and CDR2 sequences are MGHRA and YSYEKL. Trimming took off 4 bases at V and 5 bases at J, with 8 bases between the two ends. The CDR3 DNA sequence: TGCGCCAGCAGCCCAACGGGGGAGACCCAGTACTTC. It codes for CASSPTGETQYF.

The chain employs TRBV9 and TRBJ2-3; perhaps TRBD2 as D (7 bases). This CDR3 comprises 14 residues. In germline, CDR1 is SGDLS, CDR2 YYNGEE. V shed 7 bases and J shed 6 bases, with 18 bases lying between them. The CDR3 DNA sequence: TGTGCCAGCGGGGGAGGGGGTTCGTTGGATACGCAGTATTTT. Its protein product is CASGGGGSLDTQYF.

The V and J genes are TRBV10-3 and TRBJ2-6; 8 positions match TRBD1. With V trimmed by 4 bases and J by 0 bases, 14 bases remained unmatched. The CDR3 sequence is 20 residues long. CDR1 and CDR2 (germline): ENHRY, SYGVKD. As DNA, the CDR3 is TGTGCCATCAGTGGCACTGGGGTGACAGGGGTTTTCTCTGGGGCCAACGTCCTGACTTTC. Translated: CAISGTGVTGVFSGANVLTF.